This TCR beta chain comes out of a study of T cells in Graves' hyperthyroidism and ophthalmopathy. The TCR beta CDR3 regions underwent amplification using RNA transcripts as the source. The study used the HTBI primer set for a first-round RT-PCR of the TCR CDR3. TCRdb ran MiXCR on the multiplex PCR reads and lists one entry per CDR3 protein. The sample has a few hundred thousand distinct CDR3 sequences, 15% to 19% seen once; the top ten hold 25% to 35%. This clonotype has ten or more counts. CDR1 and CDR2 from the germline V gene are GTSNPN and SVGIG (reference sequence). The V and J ends lost 0 bases and 3 bases respectively, with 14 bases between them. The CDR3 has 15 amino acids. Exclusion of patients followed from uncontrolled infection, other autoimmune disease, pregnancy or lactation. PBMCs were obtained from 10 ml fresh peripheral blood.

The TCR sequence derives from a woman aged 18-29 years with Graves' hyperthyroidism that later progressed to Graves' ophthalmopathy. Sequences were obtained from blood. The gene calls are TRBV30 and TRBJ1-1, with a tentative D call TRBD1 (5 bases). The chain's CDR3 is CAWSVGVPGHTEAFF. The CDR3 DNA reads TGTGCCTGGAGTGTAGGGGTTCCGGGGCACACTGAAGCTTTCTTT. The complete variable domain, with remaining parts taken from reference TRBV30 and TRBJ1-1, reads SQTIHQWPATLVQPVGSPLSLECTVEGTSNPNLYWYRQAAGRGLQLLFYSVGIGQISSEVPQNLSASRPQDRQFILSSKKLLLSDSGFYLCAWSVGVPGHTEAFFGQGTRLTVV.